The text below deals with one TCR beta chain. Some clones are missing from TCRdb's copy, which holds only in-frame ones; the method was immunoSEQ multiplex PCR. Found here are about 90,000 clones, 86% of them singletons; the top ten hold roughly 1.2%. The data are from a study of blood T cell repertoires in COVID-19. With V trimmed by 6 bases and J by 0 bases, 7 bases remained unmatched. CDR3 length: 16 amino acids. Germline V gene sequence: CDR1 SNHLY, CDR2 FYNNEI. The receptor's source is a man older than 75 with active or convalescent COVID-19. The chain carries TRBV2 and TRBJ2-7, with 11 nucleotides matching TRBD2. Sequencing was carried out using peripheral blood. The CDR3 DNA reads TGTGCCAGCAGCTATCCCACTAGCGGGAGCTCCTACGAGCAGTACTTC. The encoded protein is CASSYPTSGSSYEQYF.